This is a list of T cell receptor beta chains from one sample in a study of identifying expanded T cells in peripheral blood. Profiled with immunoSEQ multiplex PCR; TCRdb holds only in-frame clones, not every one. There are about 98,000 clones in the sample; 88% occur only once, and approximately 14% lies in the top ten. The sequencing input was blood. The receptors come from a person aged 18 to 75 in good health. CDR3s include the opening cysteine and the closing phenylalanine or tryptophan. D genes are given only for firm matches. Clone size, where shown, is once, few, many, or a class for clones that have expanded.

j_call clone_size d_call cdr3_length v_call cdr3_nt cdr3_aa
TRBJ2-7 NA TRBD2 13 TRBV27 TGTGCCAGCAGTCCGGGGAGGGCCTACGAGCAGTACTTC CASSPGRAYEQYF
TRBJ2-7 NA NA 13 TRBV6-5 TGTGCCAGTAGACGGGACACTACCTACGAGCAGTACTTC CASRRDTTYEQYF
TRBJ1-2 NA NA 14 TRBV16 TGTGCCAGCAGCCAATCGCCGGGCCTCTATGGCTACACCTTC CASSQSPGLYGYTF
TRBJ1-2 NA NA 16 TRBV21-1 TGTGCCAGCAGCAAAAGAGTTGGAGACAGGGTGGATGGCTACACCTTC CASSKRVGDRVDGYTF
TRBJ2-7 NA TRBD1 13 TRBV7-3 TGTGCCAGCAGCCCGAGACAGGGCTACGAGCAGTACTTC CASSPRQGYEQYF
TRBJ2-2 NA NA 15 TRBV6-6 TGTGCCAGCAGTTACCTCAGGGGAGGGTCCGGGGAGCTGTTTTTT CASSYLRGGSGELFF
TRBJ1-1 NA NA 13 TRBV2 TGTGCCTCCACAGGGTCGAGGGACACTGAAGCTTTCTTT CASTGSRDTEAFF
TRBJ1-1 NA TRBD1 15 TRBV10-2 TGCGCCAGCAGGCCGGGACAGGGGGCGCACACTGAAGCTTTCTTT CASRPGQGAHTEAFF
TRBJ1-3 once NA 15 TRBV9 TGTGCCAGCAGCTCCCGGATGAACTCTGGAAACACCATATATTTT CASSSRMNSGNTIYF
TRBJ1-1 once NA 14 TRBV7-8 TGTGCCAGCAGGCAGGACAGTTTGAACACTGAAGCTTTCTTT CASRQDSLNTEAFF
TRBJ2-1 NA TRBD1 15 TRBV9 TGTGCCAGCAGCCCGTCAGGGGGCAGGGAAAATGAGCAGTTCTTC CASSPSGGRENEQFF
TRBJ1-1 NA TRBD1 14 TRBV6-5 TGTGCCAGCAGCTTTACAGGGGCAAGCACTGAAGCTTTCTTT CASSFTGASTEAFF
TRBJ2-2 NA NA 15 TRBV5-1 TGCGCCAGCAGCTCTCGGCCCGGGGACACCGGGGAGCTGTTTTTT CASSSRPGDTGELFF
TRBJ1-3 NA NA 13 TRBV9 TGTGCCAGCAGCCTGATGTATGGGGACACCATATATTTT CASSLMYGDTIYF
TRBJ2-2 NA TRBD1 15 TRBV10-3 TGTGCCATCAGTAACCGACAGGGGCCCACCGGGGAGCTGTTTTTT CAISNRQGPTGELFF
TRBJ2-3 NA TRBD2 16 TRBV7-7 TGTGCCAGCAGCGTTGGGACTAGCGGGAGTACAGATACGCAGTATTTT CASSVGTSGSTDTQYF
TRBJ1-5 once NA 15 TRBV19 TGTGCCAGTAGTGCGTCCGGGCTAGGGGATCAGCCCCAGCATTTT CASSASGLGDQPQHF